The source of this TCR beta chain is a study of T cell changes during pregnancy in multiple sclerosis (dated by TCRdb to between 2018 and 2021). Describing the broader study: Changes in the T cell repertoire over the course of pregnancy were examined in this study in women with multiple sclerosis.

Library preparation was by the immunoSEQ multiplex PCR assay. Not all clones reach the TCRdb copy of this immuneACCESS table, which keeps in-frame sequences only. Checked studies attribute under half of the gap to unresolved V genes and leave the rest unexplained. The sample table lists tens of thousands of clones, 75% to 95% of them with a count of one. Of the sample, roughly 0.8% falls within the top ten clones. In the case of this clone: Its antigen remains undetermined. Base quality data are lacking; no much larger clone is found one base away.

The CDR3 sequence holds 15 residues, the cysteine and phenylalanine included. Solely the CDR3 DNA is kept, with 45 bases framed from the first base. V lost 0 bases and J lost 1 base; the stretch between them is 10 bases long. The germline V gene specifies LGHNT as CDR1 and FRNRAP as CDR2. The chain links TRBV12-5 with TRBJ2-7; a tentative D call is TRBD2 (6 bases match). The sequences come from peripheral blood, collected in the second trimester of pregnancy. The TCR originated in a female donor with multiple sclerosis, enrolled in a pregnancy study. The nucleotides read TGTGCTAGTGGTTTGGTTGCTGGGGGGTCCTACGAGCAGTACTTC. This codes for CASGLVAGGSYEQYF.